These 2 T cell receptor beta chains originate from one sample sequenced in a study of T cell changes during pregnancy in multiple sclerosis. The table came from immunoSEQ multiplex PCR; TCRdb's copy has only in-frame clones and leaves some out. The repertoire holds 13,000 or so clones, with 88% as singletons. Specimen: CD8+ T cells from peripheral blood mononuclear cells, collected in the first trimester of pregnancy. The receptors were gathered from a female donor with multiple sclerosis, enrolled in a pregnancy study.

J is TRBJ1-1 and V is TRBV5-6; D may be TRBD1 (5 bases). The CDR3 totals 13 residues. V dropped 4 bases and J dropped 4 bases, with 11 bases sitting between them. Germline CDR1 and CDR2: SGHDT and YYEEEE. CDR3 residues: CASSPPGGTEAFF. DNA of the CDR3: TGTGCCAGCAGCCCCCCGGGGGGCACTGAAGCTTTCTTT.

The genes are TRBV10-2 and TRBJ2-1; the D is unclear. The CDR3 totals 12 residues. V shed 6 bases and J shed 8 bases, with 11 bases lying between them. Germline V gene sequence: CDR1 WSHSY, CDR2 SAAADI. CDR3 sequence: CASRASADEQFF. CDR3 bases: TGCGCCAGCAGGGCAAGCGCTGATGAGCAGTTCTTC.